One and the same sample provided the 25 T cell receptor beta chains below, sequenced in a study of CD4+ T cells in melanoma. Sequenced by immunoSEQ multiplex PCR; TCRdb stores in-frame clones only, minus some. The table includes 10,000 to 13,000 clones, more than 60% detected once. Sequencing was done on a sample of cells from a culture (not recorded whether cultured in vitro). These receptors were collected from a human donor with melanoma.

The chain is built from TRBV6-5 and TRBJ2-3; D is uncertain. CDR1 and CDR2 (germline): MNHEY, SVGAGI. The germline V and J ends were trimmed by 7 bases and 9 bases, with 5 bases remaining between them. The CDR3 has 9 amino acids. In DNA form, the CDR3 reads TGTGCCAGCAAACGAACGCAGTATTTT. Translated: CASKRTQYF.

This rearrangement joins TRBV30 to TRBJ1-6; maybe TRBD1 (5 bases). Deletions cut 2 bases from V and 2 bases from J, with 13 bases between. The CDR3 is made up of 16 amino acids. The V gene's germline CDR1 is GTSNPN and CDR2 SVGIG (reference sequence). This chain's CDR3 is CAWSLGGLPYNSPLHF. CDR3 DNA sequence: TGTGCCTGGAGTTTGGGGGGACTTCCCTATAATTCACCCCTCCACTTT.

The gene calls are TRBV12-5 and TRBJ2-1; D possibly corresponds to TRBD2 (6 bases). Germline values: CDR1 LGHNT, CDR2 FRNRAP. The CDR3 loop spans 14 amino acids. V lost 0 bases, J lost 10 bases, and 13 bases lay in between. This CDR3 is CASGLVPSGLEQFF. The CDR3 DNA reads as TGTGCTAGTGGTTTGGTACCGTCCGGACTAGAGCAGTTCTTC.

The rearrangement uses TRBV5-1 and TRBJ1-1; no definite D call. The germline V gene has CDR1 SGHRS and CDR2 YFSETQ. This CDR3 is built from 16 residues. Deletions cut 4 bases from V and 0 bases from J, with 16 bases between. The CDR3, as DNA: TGCGCCAGCAGCGCGGATGAGGGCGGGGTGAACACTGAAGCTTTCTTT. It is translated as CASSADEGGVNTEAFF.

This clone was seen a few times. The chain couples TRBV14 to TRBJ1-6, with D hard to call. There are 12 residues in the CDR3. Trimming shortened V by 3 bases and J by 9 bases, and 6 bases separated the two germline ends. In germline, CDR1 is SGHDN, CDR2 FVKESK. The chain's CDR3 is CASSQYLSPLHF. The CDR3 bases are TGTGCCAGCAGCCAGTATCTTTCACCCCTCCACTTT. The complete variable domain, with remaining parts taken from reference TRBV14 and TRBJ1-6, reads EAGVTQFPSHSVIEKGQTVTLRCDPISGHDNLYWYRRVMGKEIKFLLHFVKESKQDESGMPNNRFLAERTGGTYSTLKVQPAELEDSGVYFCASSQYLSPLHFGNGTRLTVT.

This clone was counted only a few times. The rearrangement uses TRBV6-1 and TRBJ1-1; D is uncertain. CDR1 is MNHNS and CDR2 is SASEGT in the germline V gene. This CDR3 comprises 12 residues. V lost 6 bases and J 1 base, leaving 6 bases between the germline ends. The DNA for the CDR3 is TGTGCCAGCAGGTACAGGAACACTGAAGCTTTCTTT. Translated: CASRYRNTEAFF.

V usage is TRBV5-1 and J usage is TRBJ1-2, with a weak D call TRBD1 (6 bases). With 5 bases removed from V and 0 bases from J, the gap between germline ends came to 8 bases. Germline CDR1 is SGHRS and CDR2 is YFSETQ. The CDR3 totals 13 residues. For the CDR3, the DNA is TGCGCCAGCAGAACAGGGCCTAACTATGGCTACACCTTC. Protein product: CASRTGPNYGYTF.

This chain connects TRBV28 to TRBJ2-1; no firm D call. The CDR3 consists of 13 residues. CDR1 is MDHEN and CDR2 is SYDVKM in the germline V gene. V was shortened by 2 bases and J by 3 bases, with 5 bases between the two germline ends. The CDR3 DNA reads TGTGCCAGCAGTTTAGATGGCTACAATGAGCAGTTCTTC. Its translation is CASSLDGYNEQFF.

The chain has TRBV7-3 and TRBJ2-5; D is unresolved. Germline V gives CDR1 SGHTA, CDR2 FQGTGA. The length of the CDR3 is 14 residues. V was pared by 2 bases and J by 5 bases, with 12 bases between. The CDR3 sequence is CASSLSRVFETQYF. In DNA, the CDR3 is TGTGCCAGCAGCTTATCACGGGTTTTCGAGACCCAGTACTTC.

This clone was counted between two and nine times. The genes are TRBV5-1 and TRBJ1-2, with 9 positions matching TRBD1. The CDR3 extends over 17 amino acids. Germline CDR1 reads SGHRS; CDR2 reads YFSETQ. V lost 4 bases to trimming and J lost 7 bases; unmatched junction nucleotides: 17. The CDR3: CASSQNPPGQGYSGYTF. Written as DNA, the CDR3 is TGCGCCAGCAGCCAGAATCCGCCCGGACAGGGGTACTCTGGCTACACCTTC.

This chain joins TRBV5-1 and TRBJ1-3, with D hard to call. This CDR3 comprises 15 residues. CDR1 and CDR2 from the germline V gene are SGHRS and YFSETQ. The V gene lost 0 bases and the J gene lost 4 bases, with 11 bases spanning the gap. The DNA for the CDR3 is TGCGCCAGCAGCTTGGATGGACCCCGCGGAAACACCATATATTTT. It translates to CASSLDGPRGNTIYF.

This chain connects TRBV6-1 to TRBJ2-2; D is unresolved. The CDR3 length is 12 residues. Germline CDR1 MNHNS, CDR2 SASEGT. Trimming removed 5 bases from V and 7 bases from J, with 8 bases in between. The CDR3, as DNA: TGTGCCAGCAGTCCGTTGGTCGGGGAGCTGTTTTTT. It codes for CASSPLVGELFF.

The chain combines TRBV5-1 with TRBJ2-3, with 9 nucleotides matching TRBD2. This CDR3 has 15 residues. V gave up 3 bases and J gave up 2 bases; unmatched junction bases: 4. Germline CDR1 SGHRS, CDR2 YFSETQ. CDR3 coding DNA: TGCGCCAGCAGCTCTAGCGGGGCATACACAGATACGCAGTATTTT. It is translated as CASSSSGAYTDTQYF. Variable domain in full (rest from reference TRBV5-1 and TRBJ2-3): KAGVTQTPRYLIKTRGQQVTLSCSPISGHRSVSWYQQTPGQGLQFLFEYFSETQRNKGNFPGRFSGRQFSNSRSEMNVSTLELGDSALYLCASSSSGAYTDTQYFGPGTRLTVL.

The genes are TRBV6-6 and TRBJ1-4; 8 bases map to TRBD1. Germline V gene sequence: CDR1 MNHNY, CDR2 SVGAGI (reference sequence). This CDR3 region has 14 residues. V was pared by 6 bases and J by 5 bases, with 5 bases of the junction left unmatched. The CDR3 spells CASSRTGPNEKLFF. CDR3 DNA sequence: TGTGCCAGCAGCCGGACAGGGCCGAATGAAAAACTGTTTTTT.

The CDR3 reads CASSPLAGGQETQYF. Written as DNA, the CDR3 is TGTGCCAGCAGCCCATTAGCGGGGGGGCAAGAGACCCAGTACTTC. The chain employs TRBV11-2 and TRBJ2-5; 11 bases are a match to TRBD2. This CDR3 has 15 residues. Germline V gene sequence: CDR1 SGHAT, CDR2 FQNNGV. Trimming removed 5 bases from V and 2 bases from J; junction bases left unmatched: 4.

Concerning this clone: A junction end diverges from the germline sequence, so it may reflect a read error. The chain combines TRBV4-2 with TRBJ1-2; D remains ambiguous. Germline values: CDR1 LGHNA, CDR2 YNFKEQ. CDR3 length: 11 amino acids. CDR3 coding DNA: TGTGCCAGCAGCTCCTGGTTACGGTGGGCCTTC. This sequence encodes CASSSWLRWAF.

The chain is built from TRBV5-6 and TRBJ1-1; D is uncertain. Germline-derived CDR1 and CDR2 are SGHDT and YYEEEE. There are 17 residues in the CDR3. Trimming cost V 4 bases and J 2 bases, with 21 bases left between them. Here the CDR3 reads CASSLPGLVTDNTEAFF. CDR3 sequence (DNA): TGTGCCAGCAGCCTACCGGGGTTGGTAACAGATAACACTGAAGCTTTCTTT.

The J gene is TRBJ1-2, the V gene TRBV6-1; D uncertain. CDR3 length: 13 residues. CDR1 MNHNS and CDR2 SASEGT come from the germline V gene. V shed 4 bases and J shed 0 bases, with 6 bases lying between them. In DNA form, the CDR3 reads TGTGCCAGCAGTGTCAGGTCTAACTATGGCTACACCTTC. Its translation: CASSVRSNYGYTF.

This clone appeared a few times. This chain links TRBV5-8 with TRBJ1-5, with TRBD1 as a possible D gene (6 bases). Germline values: CDR1 SGHTS, CDR2 YDEGEE. This CDR3 is 14 amino acids long. V was cut by 3 bases and J by 2 bases, with 9 bases left in between. The CDR3 sequence is CASSWPGGNQPQHF. DNA for the CDR3: TGTGCCAGCAGCTGGCCAGGGGGCAATCAGCCCCAGCATTTT.

About this clone itself: This same CDR3 is encoded by further DNA sequences in the sample. The chain employs TRBV6-6 and TRBJ1-2; D gene unclear. Trimming pared 4 bases from V and 4 bases from J, leaving 13 bases between. The length of the CDR3 is 14 residues. The germline V gene encodes CDR1 MNHNY and CDR2 SVGAGI (reference sequence). As DNA, the CDR3 is TGTGCCAGCAGTTCAACGGGCCAGGCCTATGGCTACACCTTC. Protein: CASSSTGQAYGYTF.

Relative to its sample, this clone is medium-sized. This chain joins TRBV5-4 and TRBJ1-2; 7 nucleotides line up with TRBD1. V shed 4 bases and J 10 bases; nucleotides not matched to a gene: 10. This CDR3 is built from 13 residues. Per germline, CDR1 SGHNT and CDR2 YYREEE (reference sequence). Written as DNA, the CDR3 is TGTGCCAGCAGCCAGACAGGGAAGCGAGACTACACCTTC. As protein: CASSQTGKRDYTF.

V gene TRBV5-1 combines with J gene TRBJ2-7; TRBD2 aligns across 8 bases. Germline loops: CDR1 SGHRS, CDR2 YFSETQ. The V gene end was trimmed by 4 bases and the J gene end by 7 bases; junction bases not matched to a gene: 13. The CDR3 runs 15 residues. The CDR3 protein is CASSKISGGVDEQYF. The CDR3, as DNA: TGCGCCAGCAGCAAGATCAGCGGGGGAGTTGATGAGCAGTACTTC.

The genes are TRBV6-5 and TRBJ2-7; weak D call: TRBD1 (5 bases). The CDR3 spans 15 residues. Germline V gene lookup returns CDR1 MNHEY and CDR2 SVGAGI. V shed 0 bases and J shed 6 bases, with 15 bases lying between them. The CDR3 protein is CASSYSQAGSPEQYF. CDR3 bases: TGTGCCAGCAGTTACTCACAGGCAGGGTCTCCCGAGCAGTACTTC.

The rearrangement joins TRBV5-1 to TRBJ1-4; D may be TRBD1 (6 bases). Germline CDR1 and CDR2: SGHRS and YFSETQ. Trimming shortened V by 4 bases and J by 6 bases, and 19 bases separated the two germline ends. The CDR3 spans 16 residues. As DNA, the CDR3 is TGCGCCAGCAGCCCAGGGGACTTGGCAGGGTATGAAAAACTGTTTTTT. Protein sequence: CASSPGDLAGYEKLFF. The variable domain in full, completed from reference TRBV5-1 and TRBJ1-4, reads KAGVTQTPRYLIKTRGQQVTLSCSPISGHRSVSWYQQTPGQGLQFLFEYFSETQRNKGNFPGRFSGRQFSNSRSEMNVSTLELGDSALYLCASSPGDLAGYEKLFFGSGTQLSVL.

The chain links TRBV19 to TRBJ1-2, with 7 bases matching TRBD1. Per the germline V gene, CDR1 is LNHDA and CDR2 is SQIVND (reference sequence). The CDR3 has 15 amino acids. Trimming at V came to 5 bases and at J to 4 bases, leaving 10 bases not matched to a gene. The CDR3 spells CASSPTGQTPYGYTF. DNA for the CDR3: TGTGCCAGTAGTCCCACGGGACAGACCCCCTATGGCTACACCTTC.